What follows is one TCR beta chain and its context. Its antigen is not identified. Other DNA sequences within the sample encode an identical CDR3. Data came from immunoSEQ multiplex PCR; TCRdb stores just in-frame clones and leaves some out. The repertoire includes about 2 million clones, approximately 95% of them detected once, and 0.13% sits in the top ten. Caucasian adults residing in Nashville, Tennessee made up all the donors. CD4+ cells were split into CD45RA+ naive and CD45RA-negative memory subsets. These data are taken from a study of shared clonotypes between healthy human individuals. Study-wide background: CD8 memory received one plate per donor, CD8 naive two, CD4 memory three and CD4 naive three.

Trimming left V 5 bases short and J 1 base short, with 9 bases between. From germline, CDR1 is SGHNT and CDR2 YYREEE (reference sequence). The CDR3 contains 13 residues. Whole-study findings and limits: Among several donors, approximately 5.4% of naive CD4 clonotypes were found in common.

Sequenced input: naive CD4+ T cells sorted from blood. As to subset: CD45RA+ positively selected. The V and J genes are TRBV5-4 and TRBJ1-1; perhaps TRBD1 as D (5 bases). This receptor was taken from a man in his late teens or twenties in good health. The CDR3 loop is CASSYDRNTEAFF. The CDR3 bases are TGTGCCAGCAGTTATGACAGGAACACTGAAGCTTTCTTT.